This T cell receptor (beta chain) was identified in a study of cytomegalovirus exposure and HLA in healthy donors. The V gene's germline CDR1 is SEHNR and CDR2 FQNEAQ (reference sequence). This CDR3 region has 15 residues. General study findings and limits: In an earlier analysis, about 87% or about 30%: the productive usage of most TCR beta V segments.

13 Jbeta primers and 60 Vbeta primers were used for the PCR. Sequencing was performed with immunoSEQ multiplex PCR; in TCRdb, only in-frame clones are kept and a portion is missing. The sample carries 100,000 to 150,000 clones, 77% recorded once. On this clone itself: No antigen is known for it. At one end, the junction sequence differs from germline, possibly due to a read error.

V is TRBV7-9 and J is TRBJ1-1; tentatively, D is TRBD1 (6 bases). This clonotype was sampled from a man younger than 35 in good health and CMV-seropositive. Input material: PBMCs. CDR3 nucleotide sequence: TGTTCCAGCAGCCCCGACTCGAGGGGGGGGACTGAAGCTTTCTTT. Translation: CSSSPDSRGGTEAFF. The full variable domain, completed using reference TRBV7-9 and TRBJ1-1, is DTGVSQNPRHKITKRGQNVTFRCDPISEHNRLYWYRQTLGQGPEFLTYFQNEAQLEKSRLLSDRFSAERPKGSFSTLEIQRTEQGDSAMYLCSSSPDSRGGTEAFFGQGTRLTVV.